This TCR beta chain is drawn from a study of response to subunit inactivated influenza vaccine. This clonotype was counted between two and nine times. Trimming shortened V by 8 bases and J by 5 bases, and 17 bases separated the two germline ends. This CDR3 has 14 residues. MiXCR, applied by TCRdb to the RT-PCR reads, yields one record per CDR3 protein. The profile shows under 200,000 distinct CDR3 sequences, about 12% of them singletons. A further study also used this sample, focusing on T cells expressing NK-cell markers. That work contributes: Generation of TCR beta cDNA was performed by 5'RACE template switching incorporating UMIs. The authors sequenced eight donors, of whom seven were HCMV-seropositive and one was seronegative. Sorting in several experiments was restricted by an anti-gamma-delta TCR antibody to alpha-beta TCR T cells. Of the CD8+ T cell pool in about 6 donors, roughly 1.0-8% was accounted for by dominant NKG2C+ clonotypes. Researchers report these clonotypes also headed the CD3+CD56-NKG2C+ fraction in a handful of donors.

The chain uses TRBV12-3 or TRBV12-4 and TRBJ2-3; possibly TRBD2 for D (6 bases). The receptor was isolated from a man aged 50-60 years who received an inactivated influenza vaccine. The starting material was CD8+ T cells sorted from PBMCs, obtained about 13 days after vaccination. The CDR3 region is CASQSSGGIDTQYF. CDR3 nucleotides: TGTGCCAGCCAATCCTCCGGAGGGATAGATACGCAGTATTTT.